The present T cell receptor (beta chain) was sequenced within a study of identical twins (dated by TCRdb to 2015 to 2016). Regarding the research as a whole: To test whether fetal clonotypes persist, the study used deep sequencing on TCR alpha and beta repertoires from monozygotic twins, unrelated adults of various ages, and cord blood. To rule out contamination, replicate twin experiments were performed at different times with different library preparation protocols.

Including the terminal cysteine and phenylalanine, the CDR3 comprises 14 residues. Of all the DNA, just the CDR3 is kept, 42 bases in frame from base 1. The V end loses 1 base and the J end loses 4 bases, and a stretch of 10 bases separates them. The germline V gene specifies MGHDK as CDR1 and SYGVNS as CDR2. The library was obtained by 5' RACE. Reads for this sample came from an Illumina HiSeq 2000. Template switching introduced a universal primer binding site; the final cDNA contained a unique molecular identifier, enabling accurate counting of TCR cDNA molecules. Specific primers in the conserved constant-segment region were used to synthesize first-strand cDNA for the TCR alpha and beta chains. To control for contamination, every cDNA library carried two barcodes: a SMART-Mk sample barcode plus Illumina barcodes. Two successive PCR steps introduced TruSeq adapter sequences along with Illumina sample barcodes. TCR alpha and beta cDNA libraries were sequenced on the Illumina HiSeq platform with custom primers. The paper's processing steps were these. MiGEC processed the raw reads to extract unique molecular identifiers, while MiXCR was used to determine the CDR3 positions. For each individual, recombination models were inferred using an EM algorithm with the repgenHMM and IGoR tools. The tcR package in R was used for shared clonotype analysis, with sharing normalized by the product of cloneset sizes. Out-of-frame nonproductive sequences were analyzed to study raw recombination free of thymic and clonal selection effects. TCRdb applied fastp at Q25 and MiXCR to the public reads, then kept only in-frame beta chains. Each CDR3 protein gets just one entry, which takes the most common genes and DNA from the rows behind it. TCRdb, rather than the study authors, made the V and J calls. The sample profile shows just over 500,000 distinct CDR3 sequences; about 20% of them were found once. The ten largest make up roughly 0.91% of the sample.

This clonotype occurred a few times. It has no known antigen specificity. No clone much larger than this one lies a single base away; base qualities are absent. The full study reports these points: The excess sharing between twins in beta out-of-frame sequences was weaker because fewer shared sequences reduced the signal-to-noise ratio. Compared with coincidental sharing between unrelated individuals, out-of-frame TCR alpha sequences shared between twins had an excess of sequences with low generation probability. Recombination models systematically underestimated out-of-frame TCR alpha sharing in monozygotic twins but agreed with sharing between unrelated individuals. Because the same donors could not be followed over many years, the conclusions depended on cross-sectional statistical analysis. Zero-insertion analyses could be partly confounded by invariant T cells such as MAIT and iNKT, though diverse VJ usage argued against such confounding for most clonotypes. Fewer insertions were carried by abundant cord blood beta clonotypes, a similar but weaker trend appeared in young adult naive repertoires, and no such trend appeared in memory repertoires.

Every donor in the study was a healthy Caucasian. The twin cohort consisted of three pairs of female monozygotic twins, all aged roughly 18 to 30 years. Positive isolation kits from Invitrogen were used to isolate the CD4+ and CD8+ T cell populations. This same sample was also part of a study on T cells expressing NK-cell markers. That second report states: Eight or nine donors provided sorted CD3+CD56+NKG2C+, CD3+CD56+NKG2C- and CD3+CD56-NKG2C+ T-cell subsets, whose TCR beta-chain repertoires were profiled. Seven of the eight sequenced donors were HCMV-seropositive and one was HCMV-seronegative. In several experiments an anti-gammadeltaTCR antibody was added to restrict sorting to alphabetaTCR-expressing T cells. For over five donors, the dominant CD3+CD56+NKG2C+ clonotypes were among the top 10 CD8+ clonotypes and accounted for roughly 1.0-7.5% of CD8+ T cells. Those dominant clonotypes were again the most abundant among CD3+CD56-NKG2C+ cells in a handful of donors, at about 25-60.1%. It remained unclear whether the expanded NKG2C-expressing T cell clones were specific for HCMV antigens. Randomly selected healthy volunteers, three men and five women, were used as the eight sequenced donors. HCMV serostatus was determined by detecting HCMV-specific IgG in serum with a commercial ELISA kit. Reads were demultiplexed and grouped by UMI with MIGEC, and clonotypes were assembled and quantified with MiTCR. To remove erroneous sequences, TCR cDNA sequences were retained only when supported by two or more reads. The tcR package was used for downstream repertoire analysis, with clonotypes matched between fractions based on CDR3 nucleotide sequence plus V segment. Antigen specificity was annotated against VDJdb with VDJmatch, allowing one amino acid substitution in CDR3.

This receptor was taken from a woman younger than 35 in good health. Sequencing was done on a sample of CD4+ T cells sorted from blood. Recombination joined TRBV25-1 with TRBJ1-1; the D gene is possibly TRBD1, with 5 bases matching. The encoded CDR3 is CASSELRGSTEAFF. The nucleotide sequence reads TGTGCCAGCAGTGAATTGAGGGGTTCCACTGAAGCTTTCTTT. The CDR3, completed at both ends by the reference TRBV25-1 and TRBJ1-1 genes, gives the full variable domain EADIYQTPRYLVIGTGKKITLECSQTMGHDKMYWYQQDPGMELHLIHYSYGVNSTEKGDLSSESTVSRIRTEHFPLTLESARPSHTSQYLCASSELRGSTEAFFGQGTRLTVV.